The 7 T cell receptor beta chains below come from one sample, sequenced in a study of shared clonotypes between healthy human individuals (dated by TCRdb to 2018 to 2020). The library came from the immunoSEQ multiplex PCR assay. TCRdb holds this immuneACCESS table with in-frame rearrangements only. Some clones are missing; in checked studies, unresolved V genes explain under half, and the rest has no known cause. The sample profile shows about 380,000 clones; about 96% of them were found once. Of the sample, about 0.32% falls within the top ten clones. The sample consisted of memory CD8+ T cells sorted from blood. The cell subset or site tag for this specimen amounts to: CD45RO+ cells pooled with CCR7-negative TemRA cells. The receptors here all came from a man aged 25-45 years in good health.

V and J are TRBV2 and TRBJ2-6, with 7 bases that match TRBD1. There are 17 residues in the CDR3. Germline V lookup: CDR1 SNHLY, CDR2 FYNNEI. V was pared by 5 bases and J by 2 bases, with 9 bases of the junction left unmatched. CDR3 coding DNA: TGTGCCAGCAGTCTAAGACGACAGGGAGCTGGGGCCAACGTCCTGACTTTC. This translates into CASSLRRQGAGANVLTF.

The CDR3 region is CATSRDVLAGGPKNIQYF. CDR3 sequence (DNA): TGTGCCACCAGCAGAGATGTGCTAGCGGGGGGGCCCAAAAACATTCAGTACTTC. This chain links TRBV15 with TRBJ2-4, with 12 bases aligning to TRBD2. The V and J ends lost 0 bases and 2 bases, in that order; junction bases with no gene match: 5. The CDR3 has 18 amino acids. Per germline, CDR1 LNHNV and CDR2 YYDKDF (reference sequence).

The CDR3 nucleotides read TGTGCCAGTAGTATAGGGGGGGATGCCTACGAGCAGTACTTC. Amino acids: CASSIGGDAYEQYF. The rearrangement uses TRBV19 and TRBJ2-7; TRBD2 might be the D (6 bases). The CDR3 consists of 14 residues. Germline-derived CDR1 and CDR2 are LNHDA and SQIVND (reference sequence). Between the trimmed V and J ends, which lost 1 base and 2 bases, there was a span of 9 bases.

The chain uses TRBV29-1 and TRBJ2-7, with 7 bases that match TRBD2. V was clipped by 7 bases and J by 0 bases; unmatched bases: 6. The CDR3 runs 13 residues. CDR1 and CDR2 from the germline V gene are SQVTM and ANQGSEA. CDR3 sequence (DNA): TGCAGCGGGGGTGGCGGGAGCTCCTACGAGCAGTACTTC. Its translation is CSGGGGSSYEQYF.

Notes on this clone: Additional DNA sequences in this sample encode the identical CDR3. V and J are TRBV28 and TRBJ1-2, with D tentatively TRBD1 (5 bases). V was shortened by 1 base and J by 4 bases, with 7 bases between the two germline ends. The V gene's germline CDR1 is MDHEN and CDR2 SYDVKM. The CDR3 runs to 13 residues. CDR3 nucleotide sequence: TGTGCCAGCAGTTTATCGGGGGGCTATGGCTACACCTTC. As protein: CASSLSGGYGYTF.

The V and J genes are TRBV12-5 and TRBJ1-1; 8 nucleotides match TRBD1. Germline trimming cut 2 bases from V and 11 bases from J; bases unmatched to any gene: 10. The CDR3 covers 14 residues. Germline loops: CDR1 LGHNT, CDR2 FRNRAP. In DNA, the CDR3 is TGTGCTAGTGGTTTGACCCCGGACAGGGAGTCTGCTTTCTTT. Encoded protein: CASGLTPDRESAFF. The full variable domain, rest sourced from reference TRBV12-5 and TRBJ1-1, is DARVTQTPRHKVTEMGQEVTMRCQPILGHNTVFWYRQTMMQGLELLAYFRNRAPLDDSGMPKDRFSAEMPDATLATLKIQPSEPRDSAVYFCASGLTPDRESAFFGQGTRLTVV.

The chain links TRBV7-2 to TRBJ2-1; TRBD2 matches 7 bases. J lost 9 bases, V lost 5 bases, and 13 bases had no gene match. The CDR3 has 15 residues. Per the germline V gene, CDR1 is SGHTA and CDR2 is FQGNSA. CDR3 sequence (DNA): TGTGCCAGCAGCCCCCGAGCGGGAACGCACGTTGAGCAGTTCTTC. This gives the protein CASSPRAGTHVEQFF.